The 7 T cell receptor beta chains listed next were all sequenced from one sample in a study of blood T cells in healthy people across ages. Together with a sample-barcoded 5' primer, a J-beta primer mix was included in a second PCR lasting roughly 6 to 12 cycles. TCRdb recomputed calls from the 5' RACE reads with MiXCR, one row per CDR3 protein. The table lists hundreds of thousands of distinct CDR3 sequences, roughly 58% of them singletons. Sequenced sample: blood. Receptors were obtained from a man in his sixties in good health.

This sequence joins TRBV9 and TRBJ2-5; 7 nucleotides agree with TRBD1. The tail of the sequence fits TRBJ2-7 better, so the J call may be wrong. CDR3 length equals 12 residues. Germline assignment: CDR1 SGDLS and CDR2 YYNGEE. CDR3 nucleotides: TGTGCCAGCGGGACAGAGGGGAACGAGCAGTACTTC. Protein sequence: CASGTEGNEQYF.

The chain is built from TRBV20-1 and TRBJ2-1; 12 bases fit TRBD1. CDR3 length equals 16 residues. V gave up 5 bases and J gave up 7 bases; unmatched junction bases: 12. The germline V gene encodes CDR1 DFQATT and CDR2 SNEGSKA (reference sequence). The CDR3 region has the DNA TGCAGTGCTCCCAAACAGGGACAGGGGGCTAGAAATGAGCAGTTCTTC. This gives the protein CSAPKQGQGARNEQFF.

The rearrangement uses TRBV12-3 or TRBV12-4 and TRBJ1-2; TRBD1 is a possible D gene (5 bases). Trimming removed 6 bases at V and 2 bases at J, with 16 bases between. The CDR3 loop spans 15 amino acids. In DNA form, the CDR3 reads TGTGCCAGCAGGGGTTACGCTGGGGCCAACTATGGCTACACCTTC. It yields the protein CASRGYAGANYGYTF.

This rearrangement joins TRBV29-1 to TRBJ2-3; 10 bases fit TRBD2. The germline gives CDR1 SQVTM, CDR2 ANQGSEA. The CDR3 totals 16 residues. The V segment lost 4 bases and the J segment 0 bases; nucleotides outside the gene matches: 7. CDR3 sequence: CSVVRTSGSSTDTQYF. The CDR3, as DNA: TGCAGCGTTGTTCGGACTAGCGGATCTAGCACAGATACGCAGTATTTT.

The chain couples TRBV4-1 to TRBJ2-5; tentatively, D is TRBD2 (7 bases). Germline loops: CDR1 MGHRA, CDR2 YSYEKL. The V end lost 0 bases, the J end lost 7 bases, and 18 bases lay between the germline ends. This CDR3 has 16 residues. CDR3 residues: CASSQDRGGGMATQYF. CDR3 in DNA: TGCGCCAGCAGCCAAGATAGGGGGGGGGGAATGGCGACCCAGTACTTC.

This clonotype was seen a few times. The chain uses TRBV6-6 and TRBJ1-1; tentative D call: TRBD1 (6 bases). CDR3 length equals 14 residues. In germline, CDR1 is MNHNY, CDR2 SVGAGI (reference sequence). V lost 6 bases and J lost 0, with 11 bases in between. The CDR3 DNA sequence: TGTGCCAGCAGAGGACAGCCCATGAACACTGAAGCTTTCTTT. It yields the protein CASRGQPMNTEAFF.

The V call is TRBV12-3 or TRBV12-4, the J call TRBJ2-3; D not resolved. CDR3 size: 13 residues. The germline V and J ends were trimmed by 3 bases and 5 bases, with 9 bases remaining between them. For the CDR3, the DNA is TGTGCCAGCAGTTTGATTGCGAGAGATACGCAGTATTTT. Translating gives CASSLIARDTQYF.